These T cell receptor beta chains were read from a single sample in a study of T cells after yellow fever vaccination. TCRdb called the 5' RACE reads again in MiXCR, with one record for every CDR3 protein. Here the sample spans about 350,000 distinct CDR3 sequences, roughly an eighth being singletons. Sequenced material: CD4+ T cells sorted from PBMCs, taken 15 days after the yellow fever booster vaccination. Source of these receptors: a man younger than 35 who received the YFV17D yellow fever vaccine. Each CDR3 is given with its conserved first and last residue. A D gene is named only where the DNA matches it firmly.

J,V,D,CDR3
TRBJ1-6,TRBV18,TRBD1,CASSPTGQGNSPLHF
TRBJ1-6,TRBV27,TRBD1,CASSPKTGGIDSPLHF
TRBJ2-7,TRBV6-2/TRBV6-3,NA,CASSRRVTGEQYF
TRBJ2-1,TRBV20-1,TRBD1,CSAMTGSSYNEQFF
TRBJ2-2,TRBV24-1,TRBD1,CATSDSGTELTGELFF
TRBJ1-2,TRBV12-3/TRBV12-4,NA,CASSEGLYGYTF
TRBJ1-5,TRBV12-3/TRBV12-4,NA,CASSFWGGYQPQHF
TRBJ1-2,TRBV5-1,NA,CASSLLESTPYGYTF
TRBJ1-6,TRBV29-1,NA,CSVGDSYNSPLHF
TRBJ1-1,TRBV10-3,NA,CAISRFGEGTEAFF
TRBJ1-1,TRBV4-1,TRBD1,CASSQAKTGPEAFF
TRBJ2-5,TRBV4-2,NA,CASSQGLRRETQYF
TRBJ2-3,TRBV5-1,TRBD2,CASSLVASGGATADTQYF
TRBJ1-5,TRBV28,TRBD1,CASSSPQGAQPQHF
TRBJ2-6,TRBV5-1,NA,CASSQGRSSGANVLTF
TRBJ2-3,TRBV5-1,TRBD2,CASSVLSGGTDTQYF
TRBJ2-2,TRBV5-1,NA,CASSLRSGSGTGELFF
TRBJ2-5,TRBV5-1,TRBD2,CASSASGGRFQETQYF
TRBJ1-4,TRBV6-6,TRBD1,CASSYPTGNEKLFF
TRBJ2-1,TRBV6-2/TRBV6-3,NA,CASTDYYNEQFF
TRBJ1-2,TRBV12-3/TRBV12-4,NA,CASSLFRGGYTF
TRBJ1-5,TRBV12-5,TRBD1,CASGPRGTGGAGNQPQHF
TRBJ1-1,TRBV15,NA,CATSWDWTEAFF
TRBJ1-1,TRBV7-8,NA,CASSSVMNTEAFF
TRBJ2-6,TRBV11-1,NA,CASSPRLSAGPSGANVLTF
TRBJ2-4,TRBV9,NA,CASSVDRGQNIQYF
TRBJ2-7,TRBV20-1,TRBD2,CSARDPSGGRREQYF
TRBJ2-3,TRBV12-3/TRBV12-4,TRBD2,CASRPALAGGTDTQYF
TRBJ2-3,TRBV7-2,TRBD1,CASSLAPGQGVKDTQYF